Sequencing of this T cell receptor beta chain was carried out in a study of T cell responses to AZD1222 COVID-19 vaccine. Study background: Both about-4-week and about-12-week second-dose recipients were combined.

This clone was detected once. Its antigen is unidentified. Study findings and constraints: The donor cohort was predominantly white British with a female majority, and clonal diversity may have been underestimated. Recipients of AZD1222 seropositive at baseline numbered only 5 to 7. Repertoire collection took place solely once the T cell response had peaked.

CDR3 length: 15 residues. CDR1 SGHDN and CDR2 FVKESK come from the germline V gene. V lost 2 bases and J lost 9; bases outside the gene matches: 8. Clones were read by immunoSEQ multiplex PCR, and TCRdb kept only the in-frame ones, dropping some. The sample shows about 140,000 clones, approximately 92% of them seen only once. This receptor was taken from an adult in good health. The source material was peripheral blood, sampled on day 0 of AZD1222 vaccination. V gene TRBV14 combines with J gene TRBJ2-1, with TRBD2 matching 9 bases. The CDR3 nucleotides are TGTGCCAGCAGCCAAATGGGACTAGCACTTAGTGAGCAGTTCTTC. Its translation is CASSQMGLALSEQFF.